A selection of T cell receptor beta chains follows, all from one sample in a study of radiotherapy plus CTLA-4 blockade in lung cancer. Sequencing was performed with immunoSEQ multiplex PCR; in TCRdb, only in-frame clones are kept and a portion is missing. Found here are 55,000 or so clones, approximately 80% of them singletons; the top ten hold 6% to 7.5%. The specimen was peripheral blood, collected from a patient treated with radiotherapy plus ipilimumab. Receptors originate from a human donor with non-small cell lung cancer whose response to radiotherapy plus ipilimumab could not be evaluated. The CDR3 runs from the conserved cysteine through the conserved F or W. The D gene is left open where the match is weak. The size field is filled for only some rows; it gives once, few, many or a size class.

J	size	length	D	V	DNA	CDR3
TRBJ2-1	-	17	TRBD2	TRBV13	TGTGCCAGCAGCACCCTGACTAGCGGGATCCTCTACAATGAGCAGTTCTTC	CASSTLTSGILYNEQFF
TRBJ2-3	-	15	-	TRBV5-1	TGCGCCAGCAGCTTCGGCTCACCCAGGACAGATACGCAGTATTTT	CASSFGSPRTDTQYF
TRBJ1-4	-	14	TRBD1	TRBV4-3	TGCGCCAGCAGCCAACGATCAGGGGGGGAAAAACTGTTTTTT	CASSQRSGGEKLFF
TRBJ1-4	-	13	TRBD1	TRBV19	TGTGCCAGTAGTACGGGACAGGGTGAAAAACTGTTTTTT	CASSTGQGEKLFF
TRBJ2-2	-	17	-	TRBV4-1	TGCGCCAGCAGCCAGTCCGTTGGGGGGGCCAACACCGGGGAGCCGTTTTTT	CASSQSVGGANTGEPFF
TRBJ2-1	-	16	TRBD1	TRBV7-9	TGTGCCAGCAGCGCTAGGACAGGGGGCGCCTACAATGAGCAGTTCTTC	CASSARTGGAYNEQFF
TRBJ1-1	-	21	-	TRBV28	TGTGCCAGCACCAGTTTGGCGGGGAGGGTCGGTCGTGCCGGCTTTAACACTGAAGCTTTCTTT	CASTSLAGRVGRAGFNTEAFF
TRBJ2-1	-	15	-	TRBV5-1	TGCGCCAGCAGCTTAGAGCGGCCCTCCTACAATGAGCAGTTCTTC	CASSLERPSYNEQFF
TRBJ1-1	-	13	-	TRBV19	TGTGCCAGTATCAACCAGGAGCGGAAGCAAGCTTTCTTT	CASINQERKQAFF
TRBJ2-1	once	16	-	TRBV16	TGTGCCAGCAGCAGTCACCGTAGGAGCTCCTACAATGAGCAGTTCTTC	CASSSHRRSSYNEQFF
TRBJ2-5	-	16	TRBD1	TRBV5-4	TGTGCCAGCAGCTTGGTCGGAGACAGGGTCCAAGAGACCCAGTACTTC	CASSLVGDRVQETQYF
TRBJ2-7	-	15	-	TRBV9	TGTGCCAGCAGCCCTTCTGGCCTCGCAGCCTACGAGCAGTACTTC	CASSPSGLAAYEQYF
TRBJ1-3	-	15	-	TRBV18	TGTGCCAGCTCACCACAGGAGCCGCCTGGAAACACCATATATTTT	CASSPQEPPGNTIYF
TRBJ1-5	-	14	TRBD1	TRBV6-5	TGTGCCAGCAGGGACAGGGGTCGCAATCAGCCCCAGCATTTT	CASRDRGRNQPQHF
TRBJ2-2	-	14	TRBD2	TRBV7-8	TGTGCCAGCAGCCGGACTAGAGACACCGGGGAGCTGTTTTTT	CASSRTRDTGELFF
TRBJ1-2	-	11	TRBD1	TRBV7-2	TGTGCCAGCAGCTCAGGGGGGGGCTACACCTTC	CASSSGGGYTF
TRBJ2-7	-	13	TRBD1	TRBV19	TGTGCCACCTCGACAGGGTCTTCCTACGAGCAGTACTTC	CATSTGSSYEQYF
TRBJ2-7	-	13	-	TRBV19	TGTGCCAGTAGTATAGATCTCCAGGGGGAGCAGTACTTC	CASSIDLQGEQYF
TRBJ1-1	few	13	-	TRBV6-1	TGTGCCAGCAGTCCGTCTATTAGCACTGAAGCTTTCTTT	CASSPSISTEAFF
TRBJ2-5	-	17	TRBD2	TRBV9	TGTGCCAGCAGCCCCACCTGGGTAGCGGGAGGTTTGGAGACCCAGTACTTC	CASSPTWVAGGLETQYF
TRBJ1-4	-	14	-	TRBV29-1	TGCAGCGTTGCAACAGTACAGGGTTCAGAAAAACTGTTTTTT	CSVATVQGSEKLFF
TRBJ2-7	-	15	TRBD1	TRBV9	TGTGCCAGCAGCGTAGGACAGGGGGCACCCTACGAGCAGTACTTC	CASSVGQGAPYEQYF
TRBJ1-5	once	14	-	TRBV18	TGTGCCAGCTCACCGGGAATCGGGGGGTGGCCCCAGCATTTT	CASSPGIGGWPQHF
TRBJ2-7	-	16	TRBD1	TRBV7-9	TGTGCCAGCAGCTTAGATCCGGGACAGGGAAAGTACGAGCAGTACTTC	CASSLDPGQGKYEQYF
TRBJ2-7	-	14	TRBD1	TRBV18	TGTGCCAGCTCACCAAAGGGACAGGCCTACGAGCAGTACTTC	CASSPKGQAYEQYF
TRBJ2-7	few	17	-	TRBV30	TGTGCCTGGAGTGGTCTAAACAGGGTGGCCGGGGGGTACGAGCAGTACTTC	CAWSGLNRVAGGYEQYF
TRBJ2-7	-	14	-	TRBV7-2	TGTGCCAGCAGCTCCGACTGGTGGACCTACGAGCAGTACTTC	CASSSDWWTYEQYF
TRBJ2-7	-	13	TRBD2	TRBV6-5	TGTGCCAGCAGCGGCGGGAGTACCTACGAGCAGTACTTC	CASSGGSTYEQYF
TRBJ2-3	-	14	TRBD2	TRBV4-1	TGCGCCAGCACGACTAGCGGGGGATCAGATACGCAGTATTTT	CASTTSGGSDTQYF
TRBJ1-1	-	17	TRBD1	TRBV30	TGTGCCTGGCGTCCCCGGACAGGGGGAACGAGGAACACTGAAGCTTTCTTT	CAWRPRTGGTRNTEAFF
TRBJ2-3	once	16	TRBD2	TRBV5-6	TGTGCCAGCAGCTTGGGATCCAGCGGGGCCACAGATACGCAGTATTTT	CASSLGSSGATDTQYF
TRBJ1-1	once	14	-	TRBV19	TGTGCCAGTAGTATTGAAGGTAGCAGCACTGAAGCTTTCTTT	CASSIEGSSTEAFF